This T cell receptor beta chain appears in the sequencing data of a study of blood T cell repertoires in COVID-19. The study counted Cohort 3 donors as recovered given two negative PCRs, clearance, or symptom resolution. Sequenced by immunoSEQ multiplex PCR; TCRdb stores in-frame clones only, minus some. The data contain roughly 250,000 clones, around 90% of them singletons. The CDR3 is made up of 19 amino acids. The V gene's germline CDR1 is SGHTA and CDR2 FQGTGA. The V end lost 5 bases, the J end lost 8 bases, and 32 bases lay between the germline ends. Input material: PBMCs or T cells enriched from blood (not recorded which). The rearrangement uses TRBV7-3 and TRBJ2-3; the D gene is possibly TRBD2 (7 bases). This clonotype originated in a woman aged 18-29 years who had recovered from COVID-19. Written as DNA, the CDR3 is TGTGCCAGCAGCCCCTCCCGGGGTCCCGAGGGGGGGCTTAGGGGTACGCAGTATTTT. Its translation is CASSPSRGPEGGLRGTQYF.